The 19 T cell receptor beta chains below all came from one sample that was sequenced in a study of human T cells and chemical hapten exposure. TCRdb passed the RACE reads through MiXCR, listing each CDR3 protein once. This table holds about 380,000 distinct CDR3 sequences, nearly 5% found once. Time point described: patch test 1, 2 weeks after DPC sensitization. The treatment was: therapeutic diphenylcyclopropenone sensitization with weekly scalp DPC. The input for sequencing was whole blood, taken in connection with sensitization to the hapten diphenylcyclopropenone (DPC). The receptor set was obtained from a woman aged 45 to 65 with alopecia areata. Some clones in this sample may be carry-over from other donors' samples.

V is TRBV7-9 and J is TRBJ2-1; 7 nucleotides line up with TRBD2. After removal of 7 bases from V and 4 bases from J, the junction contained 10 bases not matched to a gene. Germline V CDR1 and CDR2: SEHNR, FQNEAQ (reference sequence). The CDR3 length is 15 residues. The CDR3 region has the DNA TGTGCCAGCAAGGCGGCGGGAGATAGGTACAATGAGCAGTTCTTC. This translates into CASKAAGDRYNEQFF.

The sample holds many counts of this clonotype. CDR3 DNA: TGTGCCAGCAGACTTACTAGCGGGGGGTACTACGAGCAGTACTTC. Its protein is CASRLTSGGYYEQYF. The chain links TRBV6-6 to TRBJ2-7; TRBD2 aligns across 12 bases. CDR3 length: 15 residues. From germline, CDR1 is MNHNY and CDR2 SVGAGI (reference sequence). Unmatched junction bases numbered 6, after V lost 6 bases and J lost 3 bases.

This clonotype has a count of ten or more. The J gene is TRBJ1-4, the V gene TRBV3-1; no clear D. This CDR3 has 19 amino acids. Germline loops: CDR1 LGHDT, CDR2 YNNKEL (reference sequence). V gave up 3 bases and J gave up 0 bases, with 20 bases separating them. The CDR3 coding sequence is TGTGCCAGCAGCCATGGCCCGGGTCAGGTTCTCGCAACTAATGAAAAACTGTTTTTT. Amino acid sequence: CASSHGPGQVLATNEKLFF.

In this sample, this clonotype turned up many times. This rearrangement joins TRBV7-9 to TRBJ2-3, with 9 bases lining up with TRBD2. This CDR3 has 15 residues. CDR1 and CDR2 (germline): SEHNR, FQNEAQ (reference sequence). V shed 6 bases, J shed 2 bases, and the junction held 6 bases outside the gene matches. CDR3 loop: CASRNSGGITDTQYF. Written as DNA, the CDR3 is TGTGCCAGCAGGAACAGCGGGGGGATCACAGATACGCAGTATTTT.

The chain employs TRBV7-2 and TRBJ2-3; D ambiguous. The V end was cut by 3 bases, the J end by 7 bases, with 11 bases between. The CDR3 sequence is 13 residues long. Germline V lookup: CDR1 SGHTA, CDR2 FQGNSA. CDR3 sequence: CASSFDPGNTQYF. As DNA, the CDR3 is TGTGCCAGCAGCTTCGACCCCGGTAATACGCAGTATTTT.

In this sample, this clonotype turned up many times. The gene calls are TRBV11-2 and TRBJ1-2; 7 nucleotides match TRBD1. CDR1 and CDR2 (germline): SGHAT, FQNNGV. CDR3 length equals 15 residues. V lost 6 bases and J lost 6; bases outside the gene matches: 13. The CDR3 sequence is CASRPLTGRRNGYTF. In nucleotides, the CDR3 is TGTGCCAGCAGACCCTTGACAGGGAGAAGGAATGGCTACACCTTC.

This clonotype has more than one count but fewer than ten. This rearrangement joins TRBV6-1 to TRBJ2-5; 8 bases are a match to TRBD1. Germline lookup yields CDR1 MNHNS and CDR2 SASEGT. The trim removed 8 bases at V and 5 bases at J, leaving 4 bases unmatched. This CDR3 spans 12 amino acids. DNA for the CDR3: TGTGCCAGCCGGACAGGGAAGGAGACCCAGTACTTC. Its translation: CASRTGKETQYF.

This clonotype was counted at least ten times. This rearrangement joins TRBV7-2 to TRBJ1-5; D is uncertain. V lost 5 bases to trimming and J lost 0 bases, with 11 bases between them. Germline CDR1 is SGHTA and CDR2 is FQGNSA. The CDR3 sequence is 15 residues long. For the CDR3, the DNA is TGTGCCAGCAGCCTAGAGAGGACTAGCAATCAGCCCCAGCATTTT. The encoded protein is CASSLERTSNQPQHF.

The DNA for the CDR3 is TGTGCCAGTAGTATGGGACAGGTTGGGTGGAAGCAGTACTTC. Translation gives CASSMGQVGWKQYF. The chain joins TRBV19 to TRBJ2-7; 8 positions match TRBD1. The CDR3 runs 14 residues. Looked up from germline, CDR1 is LNHDA and CDR2 is SQIVND (reference sequence). J gave up 8 bases and V 3 bases, and 9 bases lay outside the gene matches. Full variable domain (missing parts from reference TRBV19 and TRBJ2-7): DGGITQSPKYLFRKEGQNVTLSCEQNLNHDAMYWYRQDPGQGLRLIYYSQIVNDFQKGDIAEGYSVSREKKESFPLTVTSAQKNPTAFYLCASSMGQVGWKQYFGPGTRLTVT.

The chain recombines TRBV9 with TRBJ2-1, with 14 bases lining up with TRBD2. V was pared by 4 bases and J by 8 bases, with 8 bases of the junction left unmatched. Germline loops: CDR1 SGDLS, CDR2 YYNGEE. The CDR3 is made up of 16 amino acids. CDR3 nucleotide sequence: TGTGCCAGCAGCTCCCGACTAGCGGGAGGGCCGGATGAGCAGTTCTTC. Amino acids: CASSSRLAGGPDEQFF.

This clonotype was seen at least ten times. CDR3 region: CASSSRDSASYEQYF. In DNA, the CDR3 is TGTGCCAGCAGTTCCCGGGACTCCGCCTCCTACGAGCAGTACTTC. The genes are TRBV13 and TRBJ2-7; possible D gene TRBD2, 6 bases. CDR3 size: 15 residues. CDR1 PRHDT and CDR2 FYEKMQ come from the germline V gene (reference sequence). The ends were cut back, 6 bases at V and 0 bases at J, with 15 bases in the middle.

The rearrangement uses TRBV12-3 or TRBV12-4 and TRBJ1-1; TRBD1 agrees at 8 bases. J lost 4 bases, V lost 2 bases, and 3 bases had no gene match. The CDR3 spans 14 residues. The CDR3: CASSLQGASTEAFF. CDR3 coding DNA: TGTGCCAGCAGTTTACAGGGGGCAAGCACTGAAGCTTTCTTT.

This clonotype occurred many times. The DNA of the CDR3 is TGCGCCAGCAGCTTACACAGAGCCTACGAGCAGTACTTC. As protein: CASSLHRAYEQYF. The J gene is TRBJ2-7, the V gene TRBV5-1; D is undetermined. The CDR3 is 13 residues long. Germline V lookup: CDR1 SGHRS, CDR2 YFSETQ. With 2 bases removed from V and 2 bases from J, the gap between germline ends came to 8 bases.

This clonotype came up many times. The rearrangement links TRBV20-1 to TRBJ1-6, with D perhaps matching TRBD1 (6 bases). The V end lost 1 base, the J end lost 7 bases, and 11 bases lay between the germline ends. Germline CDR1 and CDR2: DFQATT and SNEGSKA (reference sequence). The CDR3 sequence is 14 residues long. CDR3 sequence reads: CSARAGVYNSPLHF. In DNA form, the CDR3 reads TGCAGTGCTAGAGCAGGGGTATACAATTCACCCCTCCACTTT.

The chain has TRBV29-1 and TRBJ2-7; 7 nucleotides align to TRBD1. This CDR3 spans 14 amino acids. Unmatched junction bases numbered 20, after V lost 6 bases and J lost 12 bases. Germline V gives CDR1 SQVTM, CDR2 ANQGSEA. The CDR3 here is CSVEVQGTLGDRYF. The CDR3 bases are TGCAGCGTGGAGGTACAGGGGACCTTGGGTGATCGGTACTTC.

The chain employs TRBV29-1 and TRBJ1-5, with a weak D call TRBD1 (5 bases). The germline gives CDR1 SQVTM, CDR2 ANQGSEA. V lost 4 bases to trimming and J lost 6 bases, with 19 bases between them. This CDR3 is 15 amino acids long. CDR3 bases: TGCAGCGTTGGACCCCCGCAGGGTAGTGGTCAGCCCCAGCATTTT. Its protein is CSVGPPQGSGQPQHF.

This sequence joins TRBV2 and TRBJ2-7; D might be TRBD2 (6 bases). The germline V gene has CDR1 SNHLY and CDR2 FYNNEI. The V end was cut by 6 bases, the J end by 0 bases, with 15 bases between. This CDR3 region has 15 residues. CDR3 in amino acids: CASRHRDFLSYEQYF. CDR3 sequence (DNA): TGTGCCAGCAGACACCGGGACTTCCTCTCCTACGAGCAGTACTTC.

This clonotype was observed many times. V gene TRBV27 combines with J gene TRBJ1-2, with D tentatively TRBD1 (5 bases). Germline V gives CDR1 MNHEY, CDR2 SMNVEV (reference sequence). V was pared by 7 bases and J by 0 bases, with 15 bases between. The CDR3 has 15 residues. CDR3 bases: TGTGCCAGCAAAGGCCCCAGGGCCACTAACTATGGCTACACCTTC. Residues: CASKGPRATNYGYTF.

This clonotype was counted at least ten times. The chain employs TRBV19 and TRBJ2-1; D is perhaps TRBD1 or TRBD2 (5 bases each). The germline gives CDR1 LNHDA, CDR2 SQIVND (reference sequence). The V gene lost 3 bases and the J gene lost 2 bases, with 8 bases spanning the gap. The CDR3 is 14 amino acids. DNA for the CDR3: TGTGCCAGTAGTATGGGGGACCCCTACAATGAGCAGTTCTTC. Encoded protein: CASSMGDPYNEQFF.